This is a list of T cell receptor beta chains from one sample in a study of blood T cell repertoires in COVID-19. The repertoire was sequenced with immunoSEQ multiplex PCR; TCRdb's copy has only in-frame clones and lacks some. Of around 170,000 clones listed, roughly 87% were seen once; the top ten hold about 6%. Sequencing was done on a sample of peripheral blood. These receptors all come from a woman in her thirties or forties with acute or convalescent COVID-19. The CDR3 runs from the conserved cysteine through the conserved F or W. A D gene is named only where the DNA matches it firmly. Expanded clones are given a class, and other clones once, few, many or no size at all.

cdr3_length	j_call	d_call	v_call	clone_size	cdr3_nt	cdr3_aa
17	TRBJ2-3	.	TRBV19	.	TGTGCCAGTAGTATAGATCTGGAGGTTTCGGCCACAGATACGCAGTATTTT	CASSIDLEVSATDTQYF
15	TRBJ1-1	.	TRBV4-2	.	TGTGCCAGCAGCCCACAAGAGACAGGGAACACTGAAGCTTTCTTT	CASSPQETGNTEAFF
18	TRBJ2-3	TRBD2	TRBV7-2	once	TGTGCCAGCAGCTCCGGACTAGCGGGGCAGGATGGCACAGATACGCAGTATTTT	CASSSGLAGQDGTDTQYF
14	TRBJ2-5	.	TRBV7-2	few	TGTGCCAGCAGCCATGCTAGAAAACAAGAGACCCAGTACTTC	CASSHARKQETQYF
15	TRBJ1-1	.	TRBV5-8	.	TGTGCCAGCAGCTCCAAACAGGGTATGAACACTGAAGCTTTCTTT	CASSSKQGMNTEAFF
13	TRBJ2-2	.	TRBV19	.	TGTGCCAGTAGTAGTAGGGGAAACGGGGAGCTGTTTTTT	CASSSRGNGELFF
15	TRBJ2-7	.	TRBV7-9	.	TGTGCCAGCAGCTTAGCGGGAGGAGCCAACTACGAGCAGTACTTC	CASSLAGGANYEQYF
16	TRBJ1-1	TRBD1	TRBV27	.	TGTGCCAGCAGTCCGACCCACTTTGGACAGGACACTGAAGCTTTCTTT	CASSPTHFGQDTEAFF
17	TRBJ2-1	TRBD1	TRBV4-1	.	TGCGCCAGCAGCCAAGATCTGGGAGACAGGGGACACGGTGAGCAGTTCTTC	CASSQDLGDRGHGEQFF
15	TRBJ1-2	.	TRBV18	.	TGTGCCAGCTCCCAGACGGGGGGAACTAACTATGGCTACACCTTC	CASSQTGGTNYGYTF
12	TRBJ1-5	.	TRBV3-1/TRBV3-2	once	TGTGCCAGCAGCCAAGGGCAGGCGCCCCAGCATTTT	CASSQGQAPQHF
13	TRBJ2-7	.	TRBV28	once	TGTGCCAGCAGTTCCCAGATTTCCTACGAGCAGTACTTC	CASSSQISYEQYF
15	TRBJ2-7	TRBD2	TRBV5-6	.	TGTGCCAGCAGCGTGAGCGGGGGCCTTTATTACGAGCAGTACTTC	CASSVSGGLYYEQYF
16	TRBJ1-6	.	TRBV5-1	.	TGCGCCAGCAGCTTGGGTTCGGGGGTTGGGAATTCACCCCTCCACTTT	CASSLGSGVGNSPLHF
13	TRBJ1-1	TRBD1	TRBV6-5	.	TGTGCCAGCAGTTACTCGACAGGGTTTGAAGCTTTCTTT	CASSYSTGFEAFF
14	TRBJ1-4	.	TRBV19	few	TGTGCCAGTAGTATCACAGGGTTGGGGGAAAAACTGTTTTTT	CASSITGLGEKLFF